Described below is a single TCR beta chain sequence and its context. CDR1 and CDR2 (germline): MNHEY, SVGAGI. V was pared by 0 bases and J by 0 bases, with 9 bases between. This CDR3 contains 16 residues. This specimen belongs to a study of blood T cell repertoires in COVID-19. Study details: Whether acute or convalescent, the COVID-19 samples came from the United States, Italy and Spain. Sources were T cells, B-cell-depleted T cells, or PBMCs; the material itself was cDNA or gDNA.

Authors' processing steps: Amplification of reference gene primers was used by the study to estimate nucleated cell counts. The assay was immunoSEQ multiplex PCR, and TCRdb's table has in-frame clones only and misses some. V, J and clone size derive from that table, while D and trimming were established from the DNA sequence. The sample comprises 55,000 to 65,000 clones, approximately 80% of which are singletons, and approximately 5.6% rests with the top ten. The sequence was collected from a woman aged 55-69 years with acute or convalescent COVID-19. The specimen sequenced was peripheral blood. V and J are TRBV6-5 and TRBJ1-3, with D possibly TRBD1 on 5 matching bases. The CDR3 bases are TGTGCCAGCAGTTACTCTTCCGACAGCTCTGGAAACACCATATATTTT. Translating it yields CASSYSSDSSGNTIYF.